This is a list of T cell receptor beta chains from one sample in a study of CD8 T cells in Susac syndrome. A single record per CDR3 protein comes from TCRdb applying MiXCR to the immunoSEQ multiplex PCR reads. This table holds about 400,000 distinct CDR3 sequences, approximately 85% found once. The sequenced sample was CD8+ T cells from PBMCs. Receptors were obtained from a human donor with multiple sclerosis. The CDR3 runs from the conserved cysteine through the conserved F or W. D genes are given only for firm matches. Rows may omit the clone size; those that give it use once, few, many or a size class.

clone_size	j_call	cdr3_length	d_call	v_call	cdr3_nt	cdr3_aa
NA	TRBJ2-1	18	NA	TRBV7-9	TGTGCCAGCAGCCCTACTCCCGGGACACCCCTTAGGGATAATGAGCAGTTCTTC	CASSPTPGTPLRDNEQFF
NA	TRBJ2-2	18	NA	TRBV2	TGTGCCAGCAGTGAGACGAAGACTCCCCGGACGAACACCGGGGAGCTGTTTTTT	CASSETKTPRTNTGELFF
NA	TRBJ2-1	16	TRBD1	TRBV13	TGTGCCAGCAGCCCCGACAGGGGCGGCTCCTACAATGAGCAGTTCTTC	CASSPDRGGSYNEQFF
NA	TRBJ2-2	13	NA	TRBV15	TGTGCCACCAGCAGAACGGGCCCGGTTGAGCTGTTTTTT	CATSRTGPVELFF
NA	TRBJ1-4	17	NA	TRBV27	TGTGCCAGCAGTCTAAAGAACCTAGGGGTGAGGGGTGAAAAACTGTTTTTT	CASSLKNLGVRGEKLFF
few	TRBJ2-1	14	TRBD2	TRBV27	TGTGCCAGCAGTCTCCCCGGGGGGGACAATGAGCAGTTCTTC	CASSLPGGDNEQFF
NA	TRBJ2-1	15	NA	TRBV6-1	TGTGCCAGCAGTGCAACAGGCAGAACCTACAATGAGCAGTTCTTC	CASSATGRTYNEQFF
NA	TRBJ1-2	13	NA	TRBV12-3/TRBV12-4	TGTGCCAGCAGTCCAACAAGTAGCTATGGCTACACCTTC	CASSPTSSYGYTF
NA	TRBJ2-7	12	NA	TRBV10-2	TGCGCCAGCAGTGTGGAAAGTGGGGAGCAGTACTTC	CASSVESGEQYF
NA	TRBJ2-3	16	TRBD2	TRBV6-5	TGTGCCAGCAGGTTATTAGCGGGGCTATCCACAGATACGCAGTATTTT	CASRLLAGLSTDTQYF
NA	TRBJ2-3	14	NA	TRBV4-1	TGCGCCAGCAGCCAAGTATTACAGGAAAATACGCAGTATTTT	CASSQVLQENTQYF
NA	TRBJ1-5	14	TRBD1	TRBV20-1	TGCAGTGCTGGGGGGACAGGGGGCTATCAGCCCCAGCATTTT	CSAGGTGGYQPQHF
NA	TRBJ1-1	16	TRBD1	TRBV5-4	TGTGCCAGCAGCCCAGATTCAGGGGGCGGAAACACTGAAGCTTTCTTT	CASSPDSGGGNTEAFF
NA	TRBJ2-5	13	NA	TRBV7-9	TGTGCCAGCAGCCTCGGGGTTCAGGGGACCCAGTACTTC	CASSLGVQGTQYF
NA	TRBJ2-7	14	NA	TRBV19	TGTGCCAGTAGTCCCGGGAACCTTTTGAACGAGCAGTACTTC	CASSPGNLLNEQYF
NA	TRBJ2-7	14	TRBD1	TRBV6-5	TGTGCCAGCAGACCTTGGCAGGGGGCGGGGGAGCAGTACTTC	CASRPWQGAGEQYF
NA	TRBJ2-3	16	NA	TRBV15	TGTGCCACCAGCAGAGTCCTGGTGGACGAAGAAGATACGCAGTATTTT	CATSRVLVDEEDTQYF
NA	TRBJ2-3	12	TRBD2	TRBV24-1	TGTGCCACCAGTGATTCAGCGGGAGGACAGTATTTT	CATSDSAGGQYF
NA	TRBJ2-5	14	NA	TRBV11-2	TGTGCCAGCAGCTCACCTCTAGGGTCAGAGACCCAGTACTTC	CASSSPLGSETQYF
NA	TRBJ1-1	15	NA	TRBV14	TGTGCCAGCAGCCAAGTCGGGGGATCGAACACTGAAGCTTTCTTT	CASSQVGGSNTEAFF
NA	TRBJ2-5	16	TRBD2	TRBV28	TGTGCCAGCAGTTTGCCCCCGAGGACTAGCGAAGAGACCCAGTACTTC	CASSLPPRTSEETQYF
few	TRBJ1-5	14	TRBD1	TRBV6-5	TGTGCCAGCGGGACAGGGGACGGCAATCAGCCCCAGCATTTT	CASGTGDGNQPQHF
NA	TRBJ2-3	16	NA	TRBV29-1	TGCAGCGTTGAGGGGGAGTCCTTAGCATGGACAGATACGCAGTATTTT	CSVEGESLAWTDTQYF
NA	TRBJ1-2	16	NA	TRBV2	TGTGCCAGCAGTGAAGAGCGACTTAAGCCGGGATATGGCTACACCTTC	CASSEERLKPGYGYTF
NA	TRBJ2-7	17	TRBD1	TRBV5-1	TGCGCCAGCAGCAGCACCAATTCCGGGACAGGGAGTTACGAGCAGTACTTC	CASSSTNSGTGSYEQYF
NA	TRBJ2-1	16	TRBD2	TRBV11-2	TGTGCCAGCAGCTTAGCCTTGACTAGCGGGGAGGATGAGCAGTTCTTC	CASSLALTSGEDEQFF
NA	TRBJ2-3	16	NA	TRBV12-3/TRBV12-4	TGTGCCAGCAGTCCCACAGGCGGTTTACACACAGATACGCAGTATTTT	CASSPTGGLHTDTQYF
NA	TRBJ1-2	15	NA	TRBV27	TGTGCCAGCAACCCAGGCTCGGGAGCTAACTATGGCTACACCTTC	CASNPGSGANYGYTF
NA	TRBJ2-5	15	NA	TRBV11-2	TGTGCCAGCCAAAATCGGGCGGGCGGCCGGGAGACCCAGTACTTC	CASQNRAGGRETQYF
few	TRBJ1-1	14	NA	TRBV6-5	TGTGCCAGCAGCTCGGGCGGGGTATCCACTGAAGCTTTCTTT	CASSSGGVSTEAFF
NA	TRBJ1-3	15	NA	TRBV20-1	TGCAGTGCTAGAGGGGGTCTAGGCCCTGGAAACACCATATATTTT	CSARGGLGPGNTIYF
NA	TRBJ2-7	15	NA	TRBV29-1	TGCAGCGTTGACGACCCGGGACGGTACCCTTACGAGCAGTACTTC	CSVDDPGRYPYEQYF
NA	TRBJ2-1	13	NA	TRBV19	TGTGCCAGTACTCCGGGGGAGCGCGATGAGCAGTTCTTC	CASTPGERDEQFF
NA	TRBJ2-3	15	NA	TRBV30	TGTGCCTGGAGTACAACCGGGTCTAGCACAGATAAGCAGTATTTT	CAWSTTGSSTDKQYF
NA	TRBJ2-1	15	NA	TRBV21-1	TGTGCCAGCAGCAACAGACAGAAACTCTACAATGAGCAGTTCTTC	CASSNRQKLYNEQFF
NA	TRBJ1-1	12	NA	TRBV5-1	TGCGCCAGCAGCTCGACCGGGAATGAAGCTTTCTTT	CASSSTGNEAFF
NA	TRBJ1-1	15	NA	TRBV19	TGTGCCAGTAGTCCAAACAGCAATATGAACACTGAAGCTTTCTTT	CASSPNSNMNTEAFF
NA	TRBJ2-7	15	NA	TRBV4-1	TGCGCCAGCAGCCAAGCCACCCTTCCATCCTACGAGCAGTACTTC	CASSQATLPSYEQYF
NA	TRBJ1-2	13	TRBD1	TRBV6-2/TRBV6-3	TGTGCCAGCAGCCACACAGGGGGCCATGGCTACACCTTC	CASSHTGGHGYTF
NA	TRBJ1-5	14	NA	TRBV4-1	TGCGCCAGCAGCGACGGGCAACTCAATCAGCCCCAGCATTTT	CASSDGQLNQPQHF
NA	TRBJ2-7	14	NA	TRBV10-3	TGTGCTTCAAAATGGGGTGGGGGCATATACGAGCAGTACTTC	CASKWGGGIYEQYF
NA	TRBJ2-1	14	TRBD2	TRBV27	TGTGCCAGCGGACTAGCGGCCTCCTACAATGAGCAGTTCTTC	CASGLAASYNEQFF
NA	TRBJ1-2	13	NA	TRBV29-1	TGCAGCGTGACTGTCAGCTCTAACTATGGCTACACCTTC	CSVTVSSNYGYTF
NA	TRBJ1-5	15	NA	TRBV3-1	TGTGCCAGCAGCTCGACCCGGACAGGCAATCAGCCCCAGCATTTT	CASSSTRTGNQPQHF
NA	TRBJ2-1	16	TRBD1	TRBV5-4	TGTGCCAGCAGCTCCCCCGGGACAGGGGCCTACAATGAGCAGTTCTTC	CASSSPGTGAYNEQFF
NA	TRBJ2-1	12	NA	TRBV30	TGTGCCTGGAGTGTCGGACGAGACGAGCAGTTCTTC	CAWSVGRDEQFF